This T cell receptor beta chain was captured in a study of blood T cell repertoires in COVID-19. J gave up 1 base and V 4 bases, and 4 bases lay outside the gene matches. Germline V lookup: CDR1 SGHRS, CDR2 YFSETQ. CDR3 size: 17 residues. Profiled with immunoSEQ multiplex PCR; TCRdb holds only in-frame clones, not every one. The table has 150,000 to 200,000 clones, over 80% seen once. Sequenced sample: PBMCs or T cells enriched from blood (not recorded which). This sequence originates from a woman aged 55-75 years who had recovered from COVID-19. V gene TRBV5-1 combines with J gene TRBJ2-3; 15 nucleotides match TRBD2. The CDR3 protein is CASSPGLAGGRTDTQYF. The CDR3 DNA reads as TGCGCCAGCAGCCCGGGACTAGCGGGAGGACGCACAGATACGCAGTATTTT.